The clone carrying this TCR beta chain was picked up one time. TCRdb keeps only in-frame clones here, not all; method: immunoSEQ multiplex PCR. The sample has about 86,000 clones; 70% to 90% are singletons. This sample is drawn from a study of control samples from healthy donors and cancer patients. Unmatched junction bases numbered 4, after V lost 8 bases and J lost 3 bases. Germline values: CDR1 MNHEY, CDR2 SMNVEV (reference sequence). There are 14 residues in the CDR3. The sequenced sample was PBMCs. This clonotype was sampled from a woman in her 50s with colorectal cancer. V and J are TRBV27 and TRBJ1-5; 10 bases match TRBD1. The CDR3 coding sequence is TGTGCCAGCGGGACAGGGGACTTCAATCAGCCCCAGCATTTT. It codes for CASGTGDFNQPQHF.